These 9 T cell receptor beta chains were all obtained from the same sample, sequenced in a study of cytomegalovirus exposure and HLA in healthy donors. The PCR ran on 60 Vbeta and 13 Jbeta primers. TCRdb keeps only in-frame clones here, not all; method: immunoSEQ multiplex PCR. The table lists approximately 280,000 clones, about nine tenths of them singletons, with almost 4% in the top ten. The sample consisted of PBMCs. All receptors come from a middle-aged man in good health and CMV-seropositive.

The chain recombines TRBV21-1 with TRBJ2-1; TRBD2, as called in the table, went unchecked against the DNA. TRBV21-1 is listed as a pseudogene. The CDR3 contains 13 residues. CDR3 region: CASRRGRASEQFF. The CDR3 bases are TGTGCCAGTCGAAGAGGGCGGGCGTCCGAGCAGTTCTTC.

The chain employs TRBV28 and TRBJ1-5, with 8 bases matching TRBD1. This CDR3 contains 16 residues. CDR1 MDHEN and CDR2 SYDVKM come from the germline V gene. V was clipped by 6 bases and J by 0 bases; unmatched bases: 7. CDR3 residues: CASSPGGVLSNQPQHF. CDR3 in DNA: TGTGCCAGCAGCCCAGGGGGCGTTCTTAGCAATCAGCCCCAGCATTTT.

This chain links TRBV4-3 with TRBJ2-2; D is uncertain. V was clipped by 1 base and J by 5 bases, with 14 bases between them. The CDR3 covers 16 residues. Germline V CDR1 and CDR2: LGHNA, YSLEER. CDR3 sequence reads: CASSQVHSLWTGELFF. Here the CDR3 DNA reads TGCGCCAGCAGCCAAGTGCACAGCTTATGGACCGGGGAGCTGTTTTTT.

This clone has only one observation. The CDR3 region has the DNA TGTGCCAGCAGTGGACACAGGGGGGTCTACGAGCAGTACTTC. Translating it yields CASSGHRGVYEQYF. The chain links TRBV27 to TRBJ2-7; the match to TRBD1 covers 8 bases. The CDR3 extends over 14 amino acids. V trimming: 5 bases; J trimming: 3 bases; junction bases outside the gene matches: 6. CDR1 is MNHEY, CDR2 SMNVEV, per germline (reference sequence).

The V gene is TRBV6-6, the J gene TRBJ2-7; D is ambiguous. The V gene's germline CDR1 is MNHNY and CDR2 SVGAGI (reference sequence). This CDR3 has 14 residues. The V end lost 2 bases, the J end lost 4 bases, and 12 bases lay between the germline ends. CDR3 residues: CASSYGLAVYEQYF. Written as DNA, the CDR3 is TGTGCCAGCAGTTACGGGCTGGCCGTTTACGAGCAGTACTTC.

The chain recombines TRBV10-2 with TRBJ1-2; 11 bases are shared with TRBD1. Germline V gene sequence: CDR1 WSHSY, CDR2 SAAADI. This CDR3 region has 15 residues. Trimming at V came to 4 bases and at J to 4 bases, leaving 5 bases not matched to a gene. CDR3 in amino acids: CASSGGTGGPYGYTF. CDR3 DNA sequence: TGCGCCAGCAGTGGGGGGACAGGGGGACCCTATGGCTACACCTTC.

CDR3 DNA: TGCGCCAGCAGCCAAGGGGGGACACACTACAATGAGCAGTTCTTC. Encoded protein: CASSQGGTHYNEQFF. This chain links TRBV4-3 with TRBJ2-1, with D perhaps matching TRBD1 (6 bases). CDR1 is LGHNA and CDR2 is YSLEER in the germline V gene. Trimming took off 1 base at V and 3 bases at J, with 10 bases between the two ends. The CDR3 is 15 amino acids.

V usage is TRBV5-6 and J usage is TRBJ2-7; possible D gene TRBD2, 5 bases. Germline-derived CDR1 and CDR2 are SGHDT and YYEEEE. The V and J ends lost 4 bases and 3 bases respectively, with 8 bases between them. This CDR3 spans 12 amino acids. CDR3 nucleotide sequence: TGTGCCAGCAGCCCACTAGGCTACGAGCAGTACTTC. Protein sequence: CASSPLGYEQYF.

The CDR3 DNA sequence: TGTGCCAGCAGCGTAGCGGGGTACAATGAGCAGTTCTTC. It encodes CASSVAGYNEQFF. The V and J genes are TRBV9 and TRBJ2-1, with TRBD2 as a possible D gene (5 bases). CDR1 and CDR2 (germline): SGDLS, YYNGEE. With 0 bases removed from V and 4 bases from J, the gap between germline ends came to 5 bases. There are 13 residues in the CDR3. The full variable domain, with the rest looked up from reference TRBV9 and TRBJ2-1, is DSGVTQTPKHLITATGQRVTLRCSPRSGDLSVYWYQQSLDQGLQFLIQYYNGEERAKGNILERFSAQQFPDLHSELNLSSLELGDSALYFCASSVAGYNEQFFGPGTRLTVL.